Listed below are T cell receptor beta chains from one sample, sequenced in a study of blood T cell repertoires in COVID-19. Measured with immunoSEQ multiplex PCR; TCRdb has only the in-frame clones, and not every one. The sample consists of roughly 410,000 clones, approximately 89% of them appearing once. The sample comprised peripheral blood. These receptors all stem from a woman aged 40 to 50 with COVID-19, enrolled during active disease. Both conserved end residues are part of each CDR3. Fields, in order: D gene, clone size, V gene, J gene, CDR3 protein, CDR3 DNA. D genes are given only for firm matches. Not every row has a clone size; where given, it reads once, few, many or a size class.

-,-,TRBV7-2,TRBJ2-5,CASSLVHGQETQYF,TGTGCCAGCAGCTTAGTTCACGGGCAAGAGACCCAGTACTTC
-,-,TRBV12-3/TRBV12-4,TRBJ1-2,CASSTSGGGYTF,TGTGCCAGCAGTACCAGCGGGGGGGGCTACACCTTC
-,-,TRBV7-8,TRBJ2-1,CASSSVAKEQFF,TGTGCCAGCAGCTCCGTTGCGAAGGAGCAGTTCTTC
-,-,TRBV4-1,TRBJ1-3,CASSQGWAYSGNTIYF,TGCGCCAGCAGCCAAGGATGGGCATACTCTGGAAACACCATATATTTT
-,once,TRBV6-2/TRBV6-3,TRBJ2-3,CASSYGSDTQYF,TGTGCCAGCAGTTATGGGAGCGATACGCAGTATTTT
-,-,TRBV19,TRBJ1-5,CASSPFDKSHQPQHF,TGTGCCAGTAGTCCCTTCGACAAGAGTCATCAGCCCCAGCATTTT
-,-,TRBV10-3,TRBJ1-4,CAISDSRGDEKLFF,TGTGCCATCAGTGATTCCAGGGGAGACGAAAAACTGTTTTTT
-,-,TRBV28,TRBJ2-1,CASSLDTSSREQFF,TGTGCCAGCAGTTTAGACACTAGCAGCCGTGAGCAGTTCTTC
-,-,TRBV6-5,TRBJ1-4,CASSYSLAQKLFF,TGTGCCAGCAGTTACTCATTAGCTCAAAAACTGTTTTTT
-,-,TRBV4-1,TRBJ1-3,CASSQATGHSGNTIYF,TGCGCCAGCAGCCAAGCCACAGGCCACTCTGGAAACACCATATATTTT
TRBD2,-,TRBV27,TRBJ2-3,CASSPLSGRGTDTQYF,TGTGCCAGCAGTCCCCTAAGCGGGAGGGGAACAGATACGCAGTATTTT
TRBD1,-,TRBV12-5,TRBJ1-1,CASGITPTGTGGAFF,TGTGCTAGTGGCATTACCCCCACCGGGACAGGGGGTGCTTTCTTT
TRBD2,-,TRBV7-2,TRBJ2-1,CASSPTSGWGNEQFF,TGTGCCAGCAGCCCCACTAGCGGGTGGGGGAATGAGCAGTTCTTC
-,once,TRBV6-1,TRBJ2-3,CASSELLTDTQYF,TGTGCCAGCAGTGAACTCCTCACAGATACGCAGTATTTT
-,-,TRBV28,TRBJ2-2,CASSLWAGSNTGELFF,TGTGCCAGCAGTTTATGGGCAGGCTCGAACACCGGGGAGCTGTTTTTT
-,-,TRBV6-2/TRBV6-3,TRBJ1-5,CASSFQGRPQHF,TGTGCCAGCAGTTTCCAGGGAAGGCCCCAGCATTTT
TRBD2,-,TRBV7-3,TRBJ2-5,CASSFGLAGVGETQYF,TGTGCCAGCAGCTTTGGACTAGCGGGAGTTGGAGAGACCCAGTACTTC
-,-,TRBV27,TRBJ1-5,CASSSLKGVRSNQPQHF,TGTGCCAGCAGTTCTTTGAAAGGGGTGCGTAGCAATCAGCCCCAGCATTTT
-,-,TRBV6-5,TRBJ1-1,CASSKDGLNTEAFF,TGTGCCAGCAGTAAGGACGGACTCAACACTGAAGCTTTCTTT
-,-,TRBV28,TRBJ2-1,CASSFSGGRVGGFF,TGTGCCAGCAGTTTTTCAGGAGGACGTGTTGGTGGGTTCTTC
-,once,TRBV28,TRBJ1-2,CASYSSNYGYTF,TGTGCCAGCTACAGCTCTAACTATGGCTACACCTTC
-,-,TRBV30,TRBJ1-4,CAWSKPGNEKLFF,TGTGCCTGGAGCAAACCAGGGAATGAAAAACTGTTTTTT
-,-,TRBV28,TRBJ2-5,CASSSQGGQETQYF,TGTGCCAGCAGTTCCCAGGGGGGCCAAGAGACCCAGTACTTC
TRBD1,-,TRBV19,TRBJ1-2,CASSPQGQGARRYGYTF,TGTGCCAGTAGTCCGCAGGGACAGGGGGCGCGACGCTATGGCTACACCTTC
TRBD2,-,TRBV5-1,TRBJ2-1,CASSLATSGSKNEQFF,TGCGCCAGCAGCCTCGCAACTAGCGGGAGTAAGAATGAGCAGTTCTTC
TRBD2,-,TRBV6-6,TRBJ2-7,CASSRTSGNREQYF,TGTGCCAGCAGTCGGACTAGCGGGAACCGCGAGCAGTACTTC
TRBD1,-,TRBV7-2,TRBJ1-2,CASSPGQGSYTF,TGTGCCAGCAGCCCAGGACAGGGGAGCTACACCTTC
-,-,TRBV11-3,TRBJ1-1,CASSLAFDTEAFF,TGTGCCAGCAGCTTAGCCTTTGACACTGAAGCTTTCTTT
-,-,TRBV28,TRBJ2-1,CASLPGGGLWDEQFF,TGTGCCAGCCTCCCTGGGGGGGGGCTCTGGGATGAGCAGTTCTTC
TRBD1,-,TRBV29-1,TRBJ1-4,CSVAGTANYNEKLFF,TGCAGCGTAGCCGGGACAGCCAATTACAATGAAAAACTGTTTTTT
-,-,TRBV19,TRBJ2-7,CASSKRSDHEQYF,TGTGCCAGTAGTAAGAGGAGTGATCACGAGCAGTACTTC
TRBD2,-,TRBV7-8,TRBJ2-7,CASSLPGGRPTYEQYF,TGTGCCAGCAGCTTGCCCGGCGGGAGACCTACCTACGAGCAGTACTTC
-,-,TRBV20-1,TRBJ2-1,CSAREGTGTLDNEQFF,TGCAGTGCTCGTGAGGGGACGGGGACTCTCGACAATGAGCAGTTCTTC
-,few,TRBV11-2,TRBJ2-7,CASSSDRYEQYF,TGTGCCAGCAGCTCCGACAGGTACGAGCAGTACTTC
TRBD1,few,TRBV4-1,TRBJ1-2,CASSQVGTGAPYGYTF,TGCGCCAGCAGCCAAGTGGGGACAGGGGCCCCCTATGGCTACACCTTC
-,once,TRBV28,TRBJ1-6,CASSFRNSPLHF,TGTGCCAGCAGTTTCCGGAATTCACCCCTCCACTTT
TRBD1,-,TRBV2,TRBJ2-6,CASKFRGFSGANVLTF,TGTGCCAGCAAGTTCAGGGGGTTCTCTGGGGCCAACGTCCTGACTTTC
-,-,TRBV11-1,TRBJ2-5,CASSFQGGTQYF,TGTGCCAGCAGCTTTCAGGGTGGGACCCAGTACTTC
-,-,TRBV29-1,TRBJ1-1,CSVPGHYVGDTEAFF,TGCAGCGTACCTGGACACTACGTTGGGGACACTGAAGCTTTCTTT
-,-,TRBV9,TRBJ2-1,CASSWKGTYNEQFF,TGTGCCAGCAGCTGGAAGGGGACCTACAATGAGCAGTTCTTC